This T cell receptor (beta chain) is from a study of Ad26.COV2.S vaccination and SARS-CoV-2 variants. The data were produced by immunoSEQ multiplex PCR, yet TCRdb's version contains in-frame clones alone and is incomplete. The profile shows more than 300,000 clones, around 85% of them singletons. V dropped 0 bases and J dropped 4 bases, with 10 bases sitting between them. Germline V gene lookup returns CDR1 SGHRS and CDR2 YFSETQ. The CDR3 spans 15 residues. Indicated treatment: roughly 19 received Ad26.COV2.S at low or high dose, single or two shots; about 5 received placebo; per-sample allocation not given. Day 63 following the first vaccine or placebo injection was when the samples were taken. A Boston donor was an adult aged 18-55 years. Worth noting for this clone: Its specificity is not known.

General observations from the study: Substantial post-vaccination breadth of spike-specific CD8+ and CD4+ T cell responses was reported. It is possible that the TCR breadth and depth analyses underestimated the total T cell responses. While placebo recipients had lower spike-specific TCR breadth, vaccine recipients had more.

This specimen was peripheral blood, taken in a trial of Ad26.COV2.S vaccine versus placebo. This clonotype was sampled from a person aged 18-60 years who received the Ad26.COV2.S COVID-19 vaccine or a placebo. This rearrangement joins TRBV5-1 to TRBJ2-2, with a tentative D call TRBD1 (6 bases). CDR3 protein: CASSLGGPGTGELFF. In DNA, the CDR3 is TGCGCCAGCAGCTTGGGGGGGCCGGGCACCGGGGAGCTGTTTTTT.